These T cell receptor beta chains were read from a single sample in a study of T cell responses to AZD1222 COVID-19 vaccine. This table comes from immunoSEQ multiplex PCR, and its TCRdb copy is limited to in-frame clones, with some not included. The data hold 85,000 to 120,000 clones, with 84% observed a single time. This material consisted of peripheral blood, taken on day 0 of AZD1222 vaccination. The receptors were gathered from an adult in good health. Both conserved end residues are part of each CDR3. Fields, in order: J gene, V gene, D gene, clone size, CDR3 protein, CDR3 DNA. A D gene is named only where the DNA matches it firmly. Only part of the rows carry a size: once, few, many, or a class if the clone is expanded.

J: TRBJ1-6; V: TRBV6-5; D: -; size: -; CDR3: CASSYLPSGRDLPLHF; DNA: TGTGCCAGCAGTTACTTACCCTCGGGCAGGGACTTACCCCTCCACTTT
J: TRBJ1-5; V: TRBV28; D: TRBD1; size: -; CDR3: CASSFSPGDRVNQPQHF; DNA: TGTGCCAGCAGTTTCTCTCCCGGGGACAGGGTCAATCAGCCCCAGCATTTT
J: TRBJ1-1; V: TRBV11-2; D: -; size: -; CDR3: CASSLEGAEAFF; DNA: TGTGCCAGCAGCCTTGAGGGGGCTGAAGCTTTCTTT
J: TRBJ2-7; V: TRBV5-8; D: -; size: once; CDR3: CASSFRRSEQYF; DNA: TGTGCCAGCAGCTTCCGCCGCTCCGAGCAGTACTTC
J: TRBJ1-1; V: TRBV24-1; D: TRBD1; size: -; CDR3: CATRQGRNTEAFF; DNA: TGTGCCACCAGACAGGGGAGAAACACTGAAGCTTTCTTT
J: TRBJ1-2; V: TRBV5-6; D: TRBD1; size: once; CDR3: CASTRTGYGYTF; DNA: TGTGCCAGCACGCGGACAGGCTATGGCTACACCTTC
J: TRBJ1-5; V: TRBV6-2/TRBV6-3; D: -; size: -; CDR3: CASSYGPGGNQPQHF; DNA: TGTGCCAGCAGTTACGGTCCCGGTGGCAATCAGCCCCAGCATTTT
J: TRBJ2-1; V: TRBV5-1; D: TRBD2; size: -; CDR3: CASSHTSGSDVEQFF; DNA: TGCGCCAGCAGCCATACTAGCGGTTCTGACGTTGAGCAGTTCTTC
J: TRBJ1-1; V: TRBV7-8; D: TRBD1; size: -; CDR3: CASNVKGAGNTEAFF; DNA: TGTGCCAGCAACGTAAAGGGGGCGGGGAACACTGAAGCTTTCTTT
J: TRBJ2-5; V: TRBV7-3; D: -; size: -; CDR3: CASSPGTPQETQYF; DNA: TGTGCCAGCAGCCCAGGGACACCGCAAGAGACCCAGTACTTC
J: TRBJ2-3; V: TRBV6-6; D: -; size: -; CDR3: CASSFPGDTQYF; DNA: TGTGCCAGCAGTTTCCCTGGAGATACGCAGTATTTT
J: TRBJ1-6; V: TRBV5-1; D: TRBD1; size: -; CDR3: CASSVRQGGNSPLHF; DNA: TGCGCCAGCAGCGTAAGACAGGGAGGGAATTCACCCCTCCACTTT
J: TRBJ1-1; V: TRBV11-3; D: -; size: -; CDR3: CASSLGVQGGAVRTFF; DNA: TGTGCCAGCAGCTTAGGTGTTCAGGGTGGGGCTGTTCGGACTTTCTTT
J: TRBJ1-5; V: TRBV5-8; D: -; size: once; CDR3: CASTGGYKEPQHF; DNA: TGTGCCAGCACCGGGGGATATAAGGAGCCCCAGCATTTT
J: TRBJ2-1; V: TRBV18; D: TRBD1; size: -; CDR3: CASTQTGSPYNEQFF; DNA: TGTGCCAGCACCCAGACAGGGTCCCCCTACAATGAGCAGTTCTTC
J: TRBJ1-5; V: TRBV4-3; D: -; size: -; CDR3: CASSQDLTRGAGNQPQHF; DNA: TGCGCCAGCAGCCAAGATTTAACGCGAGGGGCAGGGAATCAGCCCCAGCATTTT
J: TRBJ2-2; V: TRBV4-1; D: -; size: -; CDR3: CASSLSPGWAGELFF; DNA: TGCGCCAGCAGCCTAAGCCCAGGGTGGGCCGGGGAGCTGTTTTTT
J: TRBJ1-1; V: TRBV2; D: TRBD1; size: -; CDR3: CASSPDRVLEGTEAFF; DNA: TGTGCCAGCAGTCCTGACAGGGTCCTGGAGGGCACTGAAGCTTTCTTT
J: TRBJ1-1; V: TRBV28; D: -; size: few; CDR3: CATRGGAREAFF; DNA: TGTGCCACCCGAGGAGGGGCGCGAGAAGCTTTCTTT
J: TRBJ2-1; V: TRBV6-6; D: -; size: -; CDR3: CASSAGTNEQFF; DNA: TGTGCCAGCAGTGCCGGGACCAATGAGCAGTTCTTC
J: TRBJ2-7; V: TRBV4-3; D: -; size: -; CDR3: CASSQAEFREQYF; DNA: TGCGCCAGCAGCCAAGCAGAATTTCGCGAGCAGTACTTC
J: TRBJ1-6; V: TRBV7-2; D: -; size: -; CDR3: CASSSDRPMISRNSPLHF; DNA: TGTGCCAGCAGCTCCGACCGACCTATGATATCTAGGAATTCACCCCTCCACTTT
J: TRBJ2-1; V: TRBV14; D: TRBD2; size: -; CDR3: CASSSLAGGPNEQFF; DNA: TGTGCCAGCAGCTCACTAGCGGGAGGGCCAAATGAGCAGTTCTTC
J: TRBJ2-4; V: TRBV11-2; D: -; size: few; CDR3: CASSTYREAKNIQYF; DNA: TGTGCCAGCAGCACGTACAGGGAAGCCAAAAACATTCAGTACTTC
J: TRBJ1-5; V: TRBV19; D: TRBD1; size: -; CDR3: CASQVGGPWSNQPQHF; DNA: TGTGCCAGCCAGGTAGGGGGCCCCTGGAGCAATCAGCCCCAGCATTTT
J: TRBJ1-2; V: TRBV7-2; D: -; size: -; CDR3: CASTPGRTGNYGYTF; DNA: TGTGCCAGCACCCCGGGACGGACGGGAAACTATGGCTACACCTTC
J: TRBJ2-7; V: TRBV4-1; D: TRBD1; size: few; CDR3: CASSQVWTGRGYEQYF; DNA: TGCGCCAGCAGCCAAGTCTGGACAGGGCGGGGCTACGAGCAGTACTTC
J: TRBJ2-3; V: TRBV24-1; D: -; size: -; CDR3: CATSDPRRGVGTDTQYF; DNA: TGTGCCACCAGTGATCCCCGTAGGGGGGTAGGCACAGATACGCAGTATTTT
J: TRBJ1-1; V: TRBV6-5; D: -; size: few; CDR3: CASSYSNNRVTAFF; DNA: TGTGCCAGCAGTTACTCGAATAACAGGGTGACAGCTTTCTTT
J: TRBJ1-5; V: TRBV11-1; D: TRBD1; size: -; CDR3: CASSQTGGGNQPQHF; DNA: TGTGCCAGCAGCCAAACAGGGGGCGGCAATCAGCCCCAGCATTTT
J: TRBJ2-5; V: TRBV5-5; D: -; size: -; CDR3: CASSLDRREGEETQYF; DNA: TGTGCCAGCAGCTTGGATAGGCGGGAAGGAGAAGAGACCCAGTACTTC
J: TRBJ1-2; V: TRBV28; D: TRBD1; size: few; CDR3: CASSSTGFGYTF; DNA: TGTGCCAGCAGTTCGACAGGGTTTGGCTACACCTTC
J: TRBJ1-5; V: TRBV19; D: -; size: -; CDR3: CASSHPDREGQPQHF; DNA: TGTGCCAGTAGCCACCCAGACAGAGAGGGTCAGCCCCAGCATTTT
J: TRBJ1-1; V: TRBV28; D: TRBD1; size: -; CDR3: CASSLPGGLTEAFF; DNA: TGTGCCAGCAGTTTGCCAGGGGGGCTAACTGAAGCTTTCTTT
J: TRBJ2-3; V: TRBV5-4; D: -; size: -; CDR3: CASSFGGGTDTQYF; DNA: TGTGCCAGCAGCTTCGGCGGGGGCACAGATACGCAGTATTTT
J: TRBJ1-1; V: TRBV25-1; D: -; size: once; CDR3: CASSEGQRLEAFF; DNA: TGTGCCAGCAGTGAGGGTCAGCGCCTTGAAGCTTTCTTT
J: TRBJ2-5; V: TRBV11-3; D: -; size: once; CDR3: CASSLDGVRGVSKETQYF; DNA: TGTGCCAGCAGCTTAGATGGAGTGAGGGGAGTGAGCAAAGAGACCCAGTACTTC
J: TRBJ1-1; V: TRBV18; D: -; size: -; CDR3: CASSRGQNTEAFF; DNA: TGTGCCAGCTCCCGTGGACAGAACACTGAAGCTTTCTTT
J: TRBJ1-2; V: TRBV10-1; D: -; size: -; CDR3: CASSDGDGYTF; DNA: TGCGCCAGCAGTGACGGGGACGGCTACACCTTC
J: TRBJ2-1; V: TRBV19; D: -; size: few; CDR3: CASSKGGSSYNEQFF; DNA: TGTGCCAGTAGTAAAGGGGGGAGCTCCTACAATGAGCAGTTCTTC
J: TRBJ2-5; V: TRBV5-1; D: -; size: once; CDR3: CASSLAARQETQYF; DNA: TGCGCCAGCAGCTTGGCGGCCCGCCAAGAGACCCAGTACTTC
J: TRBJ2-1; V: TRBV12-3/TRBV12-4; D: -; size: -; CDR3: CASTSFAYNEQFF; DNA: TGTGCCAGTACAAGTTTCGCCTACAATGAGCAGTTCTTC
J: TRBJ1-1; V: TRBV6-5; D: -; size: -; CDR3: CASRGGTTSNTEAFF; DNA: TGTGCCTCCCGGGGGGGTACGACTTCAAACACTGAAGCTTTCTTT